The 8 T cell receptor beta chains reported below all come from one sample, sequenced in a study of HIV-infected patients and healthy controls. No cell fractionation was done, so the repertoire covers all unsorted peripheral blood T cells. Reverse transcription used 450 to 500 ng RNA and constant-region primers for alpha and beta. Separate chain-specific third strand synthesis with multiplexing indices produced the alpha and beta libraries. TCRdb re-analysed the 5' RACE reads in MiXCR, keeping a single row per CDR3 protein. The sample yields 18,000 or so distinct CDR3 sequences, over 9% seen once. Sequences were obtained from blood. All receptors derive from an adult in good health.

This clonotype showed up many times. V gene TRBV3-1 combines with J gene TRBJ2-1; a weak D match, TRBD1 (5 bases). The V gene lost 6 bases and the J gene lost 10 bases, with 13 bases spanning the gap. The CDR3 contains 12 residues. Germline-derived CDR1 and CDR2 are LGHDT and YNNKEL (reference sequence). CDR3 amino acids: CASSRIGQEQFF. CDR3 coding DNA: TGTGCCAGCAGTCGGATCGGACAAGAGCAGTTCTTC.

This clonotype has a count of ten or more. This chain uses TRBV11-2 with TRBJ2-3; a weak D match, TRBD1 (7 bases). Germline CDR1 and CDR2: SGHAT and FQNNGV. This CDR3 is 15 amino acids long. Trimming shortened V by 5 bases and J by 9 bases, and 21 bases separated the two germline ends. CDR3 amino acids: CASSPSGGRLETQYF. The DNA of the CDR3 is TGTGCCAGCAGCCCTTCAGGGGGGAGATTGGAGACGCAGTATTTT. The entire variable domain, with the rest obtained from reference TRBV11-2 and TRBJ2-3, is as follows: EAGVAQSPRYKIIEKRQSVAFWCNPISGHATLYWYQQILGQGPKLLIQFQNNGVVDDSQLPKDRFSAERLKGVDSTLKIQPAKLEDSAVYLCASSPSGGRLETQYFGPGTRLTVL.

The J gene is TRBJ2-4, the V gene TRBV28, with TRBD1 as a possible D gene (6 bases). Looked up from germline, CDR1 is MDHEN and CDR2 is SYDVKM. The V end lost 6 bases, the J end lost 10 bases, and 13 bases lay between the germline ends. This CDR3 region has 12 residues. The CDR3 here is CASSKLRGIQYF. In DNA, the CDR3 is TGTGCCAGCAGCAAGCTGAGGGGGATTCAGTACTTC.

This clonotype is classed as medium-sized. V usage is TRBV7-2 and J usage is TRBJ2-3; 7 bases align to TRBD2. CDR3 length: 17 amino acids. Germline lookup yields CDR1 SGHTA and CDR2 FQGNSA. With V trimmed by 1 base and J by 1 base, 8 bases remained unmatched. The CDR3 DNA reads as TGTGCCAGCAGCTTAGGGGGCTTGGCGGGGGGCACAGATACGCAGTATTTT. It translates to CASSLGGLAGGTDTQYF.

This clonotype came up many times. The CDR3 region is CASSGNAYYGYTF. The CDR3 nucleotides are TGCGCCAGCAGCGGGAACGCGTACTATGGCTACACCTTC. V and J are TRBV5-1 and TRBJ1-2; D remains unclear. Germline CDR1 and CDR2: SGHRS and YFSETQ. The CDR3 runs 13 residues. Deletions cut 4 bases from V and 3 bases from J, with 10 bases between.

This clonotype is labeled as medium-sized. The rearrangement uses TRBV4-3 and TRBJ2-1; 10 positions agree with TRBD2. With 1 base clipped from V and 14 bases from J, the junction kept 17 bases outside the gene matches. This CDR3 contains 17 residues. CDR1 is LGHNA and CDR2 is YSLEER in the germline V gene. CDR3 in amino acids: CASSQVVAGGYATVKFF. CDR3 nucleotides: TGCGCCAGCAGCCAAGTTGTAGCGGGGGGCTACGCGACGGTTAAGTTCTTC.

This clonotype was seen ten or more times. The chain carries TRBV11-1 and TRBJ2-3; no firm D call. The CDR3 sequence is 15 residues long. Germline assignment: CDR1 SGHAT and CDR2 FQDESV (reference sequence). Trimming cost V 4 bases and J 0 bases, with 11 bases left between them. Written as DNA, the CDR3 is TGTGCCAGCAGCTACAGCCCGACTAGCACAGATACGCAGTATTTT. Its protein is CASSYSPTSTDTQYF.

This clonotype qualifies as medium-sized. This chain connects TRBV6-2 or TRBV6-3 to TRBJ2-2, with 7 nucleotides matching TRBD1. J gave up 7 bases and V 6 bases, and 11 bases lay outside the gene matches. The CDR3 covers 15 residues. Per germline, CDR1 MNHEY and CDR2 SVGEGT. The CDR3 nucleotides read TGTGCCAGCAGCGATGCCGGGACAGCCCTCGGGGAGCTGTTTTTT. Residues: CASSDAGTALGELFF.